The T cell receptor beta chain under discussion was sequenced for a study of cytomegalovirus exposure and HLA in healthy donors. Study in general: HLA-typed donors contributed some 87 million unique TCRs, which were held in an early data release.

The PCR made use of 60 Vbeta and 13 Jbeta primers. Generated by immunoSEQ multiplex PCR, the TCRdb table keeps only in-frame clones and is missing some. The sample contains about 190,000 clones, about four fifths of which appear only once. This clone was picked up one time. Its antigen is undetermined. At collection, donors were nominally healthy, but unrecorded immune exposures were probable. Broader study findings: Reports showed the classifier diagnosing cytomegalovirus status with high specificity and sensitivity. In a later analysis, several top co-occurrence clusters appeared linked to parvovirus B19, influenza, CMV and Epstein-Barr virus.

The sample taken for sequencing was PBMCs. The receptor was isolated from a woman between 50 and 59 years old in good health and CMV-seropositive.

The CDR3 sequence is CSARQGAKANYGYTF. The CDR3 region has the DNA TGCAGCGCGCGACAGGGGGCCAAAGCTAACTATGGCTACACCTTC. The chain joins TRBV29-1 to TRBJ1-2; 10 nucleotides match TRBD1. This CDR3 is 15 amino acids long. V shed 7 bases, J shed 0 bases, and the junction held 8 bases outside the gene matches. Germline V CDR1 and CDR2: SQVTM, ANQGSEA. Using reference TRBV29-1 and TRBJ1-2 for the parts outside the CDR3, the full variable domain is SAVISQKPSRDICQRGTSLTIQCQVDSQVTMMFWYRQQPGQSLTLIATANQGSEATYESGFVIDKFPISRPNLTFSTLTVSNMSPEDSSIYLCSARQGAKANYGYTFGSGTRLTVV.